These 32 T cell receptor beta chains came from one sample sequenced in a study of metastatic and nonmetastatic thyroid tumors. None of the patients had undergone any treatment ahead of thyroid surgery. TCRdb re-called clones from the PCR reads using MiXCR. In the table there are about 21,000 clones, about 10% of which are singletons. The specimen was blood. The source is a female donor with papillary thyroid cancer or a benign thyroid nodule (not recorded which). Some clones in this sample may be carry-over from other donors' samples.

This clone was detected ten times or more. The V and J genes are TRBV28 and TRBJ1-1; D gene uncertain. Germline assignment: CDR1 MDHEN and CDR2 SYDVKM. Between the trimmed V and J ends, which lost 6 bases and 1 base, there was a span of 15 bases. The CDR3 is 15 residues long. CDR3 region: CASSSGRRQNTEAFF. The CDR3 bases are TGTGCCAGCAGCTCGGGGAGGAGGCAGAACACTGAAGCTTTCTTT.

This clone was seen repeatedly, ten times or more. The V gene is TRBV28, the J gene TRBJ2-3; the match to TRBD2 covers 7 bases. The germline V gene has CDR1 MDHEN and CDR2 SYDVKM. Losses at the gene ends were 3 bases for V and 3 bases for J; bases not matched to a gene: 15. There are 18 residues in the CDR3. CDR3 sequence reads: CASSFTPGGGGPTDTQYF. DNA of the CDR3: TGTGCCAGCAGTTTTACACCTGGGGGGGGAGGGCCGACAGATACGCAGTATTTT.

Ten or more counts support this clone. The chain recombines TRBV4-3 with TRBJ2-2; D may be TRBD2 (5 bases). From germline, CDR1 is LGHNA and CDR2 YSLEER. The CDR3 runs to 16 residues. Trimming removed 1 base from V and 3 bases from J, with 12 bases in between. The CDR3 loop is CASSQVREPHTGELFF. The CDR3 DNA follows: TGCGCCAGCAGCCAAGTAAGGGAGCCCCACACCGGGGAGCTGTTTTTT.

This clone occurred many times. The chain employs TRBV2 and TRBJ2-3, with D perhaps TRBD1 or TRBD2 (7 bases each). Per the germline V gene, CDR1 is SNHLY and CDR2 is FYNNEI. The CDR3 covers 15 residues. Trimming cost V 6 bases and J 7 bases, with 20 bases left between them. For the CDR3, the DNA is TGTGCCAGCAGCCCAGGGGGGGCCGGGGGCAATACGCAGTATTTT. Protein: CASSPGGAGGNTQYF.

By share, this clone ranks as medium-sized. The chain recombines TRBV12-3 or TRBV12-4 with TRBJ2-6; 7 positions agree with TRBD2. The CDR3 contains 14 residues. Trimming cost V 8 bases and J 2 bases; bases outside gene matches: 3. The CDR3, as DNA: TGTGCCAGCTTACGGGAGGCTGGGGCCAACGTCCTGACTTTC. Its protein is CASLREAGANVLTF.

The chain employs TRBV6-1 and TRBJ2-7, with 8 bases aligning to TRBD1. The CDR3 loop spans 15 amino acids. V gave up 5 bases and J gave up 5 bases; unmatched junction bases: 11. Germline lookup yields CDR1 MNHNS and CDR2 SASEGT. Written as DNA, the CDR3 is TGTGCCAGCAGTCTGGACAGGGACAAGTCCAACGAGCAGTACTTC. Translated: CASSLDRDKSNEQYF.

A note on this clone: A single base separates this from a much larger clone, so it may be a read error. The gene calls are TRBV30 and TRBJ2-3, with TRBD2 identical over 8 bases. There are 15 residues in the CDR3. With 5 bases clipped from V and 5 bases from J, the junction kept 12 bases outside the gene matches. Germline CDR1 and CDR2: GTSNPN and SVGIG (reference sequence). This CDR3 reads CAWGLGSGVGDTQYF. For the CDR3, the DNA is TGTGCCTGGGGTCTAGGTAGCGGGGTGGGAGATACGCAGTATTTT. Based on the CDR3 plus reference TRBV30 and TRBJ2-3, the full variable domain is SQTIHQWPATLVQPVGSPLSLECTVEGTSNPNLYWYRQAAGRGLQLLFYSVGIGQISSEVPQNLSASRPQDRQFILSSKKLLLSDSGFYLCAWGLGSGVGDTQYFGPGTRLTVL.

This clone was detected many times. The chain combines TRBV5-1 with TRBJ2-7; maybe TRBD1 (6 bases). V lost 4 bases and J 2 bases, leaving 16 bases between the germline ends. CDR1 SGHRS and CDR2 YFSETQ come from the germline V gene. The CDR3 runs 15 residues. DNA for the CDR3: TGCGCCAGCAGCCGACAGGCAGGAGAAGCCTACGAGCAGTACTTC. Translation: CASSRQAGEAYEQYF.

This clone was detected many times. J is TRBJ2-7 and V is TRBV5-1; TRBD2 might be the D (5 bases). The CDR3 is 13 amino acids. Germline V gene lookup returns CDR1 SGHRS and CDR2 YFSETQ. Trimming removed 0 bases at V and 7 bases at J, with 11 bases between. In DNA, the CDR3 is TGCGCCAGCAGCTTGGGGGGAGCTAAAGAGCAGTACTTC. It encodes CASSLGGAKEQYF.

The CDR3 DNA reads as TGTGCCAGCAGTGAGGGATTCGGACAGTGGGTCCACGAGCAGTACTTC. Translated, it gives CASSEGFGQWVHEQYF. The J gene is TRBJ2-7, the V gene TRBV6-1; possibly TRBD1 for D (6 bases). This CDR3 spans 16 amino acids. Looked up from germline, CDR1 is MNHNS and CDR2 is SASEGT. V was clipped by 3 bases and J by 5 bases, with 20 bases between them.

With respect to this clone: Compared with germline, one end of the junction differs, possibly owing to a read error. The chain employs TRBV19 and TRBJ2-2; the match to TRBD1 covers 8 bases. The CDR3 sequence is 16 residues long. CDR1 and CDR2 (germline): LNHDA, SQIVND (reference sequence). The CDR3 DNA reads as TGTGCCAGTAGTGTAGAGGGTGGGACAGGATCCGGGGAGCTGTTTTTT. Its protein is CASSVEGGTGSGELFF.

This clone came up many times. V and J are TRBV6-2 or TRBV6-3 and TRBJ1-1, with unresolved D. Trimming stripped 7 bases from V and 3 bases from J, with 24 bases between. The CDR3 covers 17 residues. CDR1 MNHEY and CDR2 SVGEGT come from the germline V gene. The CDR3 DNA sequence: TGTGCCAGCATCAAACAAAGACAACGGGGTCTGGACACTGAAGCTTTCTTT. This gives the protein CASIKQRQRGLDTEAFF.

This clone counts as medium-sized. This chain links TRBV6-1 with TRBJ2-7; D possibly uses TRBD1 or TRBD2 (5 bases each). The CDR3 extends over 15 amino acids. Germline CDR1 is MNHNS and CDR2 is SASEGT. The V end was cut by 1 base, the J end by 3 bases, with 13 bases between. The DNA of the CDR3 is TGTGCCAGCAGTGAAGGAGGGGCGGCCCTCTACGAGCAGTACTTC. This sequence encodes CASSEGGAALYEQYF.

This clone was seen a handful of times. This chain uses TRBV24-1 with TRBJ2-1; D gene ambiguous. This CDR3 has 15 amino acids. CDR1 is KGHDR, CDR2 SFDVKD, per germline. The CDR3 loop reads CDNSDLKSSYNEQFF. CDR3 coding DNA: TGTGACAACAGTGATTTGAAGTCCTCCTACAATGAGCAGTTCTTC.

This clone was counted between two and nine times. V gene TRBV6-1 combines with J gene TRBJ2-2, with 8 bases lining up with TRBD1. In germline, CDR1 is MNHNS, CDR2 SASEGT. This CDR3 contains 14 residues. With 6 bases clipped from V and 17 bases from J, the junction kept 17 bases outside the gene matches. The CDR3 DNA sequence: TGTGCCAGCAGCCAGACAGGGGACACCGGGGAGTTTTTTTTT. Translation gives CASSQTGDTGEFFF.

This clone is classed as medium-sized. The rearrangement joins TRBV28 to TRBJ2-7; 12 bases align to TRBD1. The germline CDR1 and CDR2 sequences are MDHEN and SYDVKM. The CDR3 spans 13 residues. The junction had 5 bases not matched to a gene; V was cut back by 8 bases and J by 6 bases. The CDR3: CASGRDRGPEQYF. The CDR3 nucleotides read TGTGCCAGCGGCAGGGACAGGGGGCCCGAGCAGTACTTC.

There are many counts of this clone. The chain carries TRBV10-3 and TRBJ2-5; D gene uncertain. The V gene's germline CDR1 is ENHRY and CDR2 SYGVKD. The CDR3 is 11 amino acids. Trimming shortened V by 10 bases and J by 5 bases, and 11 bases separated the two germline ends. CDR3 sequence (DNA): TGTGCCACGACGCAGGAGGAGACCCAGTACTTC. Its protein product is CATTQEETQYF.

This clone was counted a few times. The final CDR3 position lacks the conserved phenylalanine or tryptophan, pointing to a likely read error. This chain uses TRBV6-1 with TRBJ2-7; TRBD1 matches 8 bases. V trimming: 5 bases; J trimming: 9 bases; junction bases outside the gene matches: 21. The germline V gene encodes CDR1 MNHNS and CDR2 SASEGT. The CDR3 has 17 residues. CDR3 region: CASSSSQRTGRLKGQYL. DNA for the CDR3: TGTGCCAGCAGTAGCTCACAGCGGACAGGGAGGTTAAAGGGGCAGTACTTA.

Many counts were recorded for this clone. The chain is built from TRBV5-1 and TRBJ2-3, with TRBD1 identical over 9 bases. Germline-derived CDR1 and CDR2 are SGHRS and YFSETQ. V shed 2 bases, J shed 2 bases, and the junction held 9 bases outside the gene matches. The CDR3 extends over 17 amino acids. The CDR3 protein is CASSFIPGQGSTDTQYF. For the CDR3, the DNA is TGCGCCAGCAGCTTTATACCGGGACAGGGCTCCACAGATACGCAGTATTTT. The full variable domain, completed using reference TRBV5-1 and TRBJ2-3, is KAGVTQTPRYLIKTRGQQVTLSCSPISGHRSVSWYQQTPGQGLQFLFEYFSETQRNKGNFPGRFSGRQFSNSRSEMNVSTLELGDSALYLCASSFIPGQGSTDTQYFGPGTRLTVL.

The V and J genes are TRBV9 and TRBJ2-2; D possibly corresponds to TRBD1 (6 bases). This CDR3 has 16 residues. Trimming took 0 bases from V and 1 from J, leaving 10 bases between them. Per germline, CDR1 SGDLS and CDR2 YYNGEE. For the CDR3, the DNA is TGTGCCAGCAGCGTAGGAGGGACAAGGAACACCGGGGAGCTGTTTTTT. Amino acids: CASSVGGTRNTGELFF.

There are many counts of this clone. The chain employs TRBV4-3 and TRBJ2-3; the match to TRBD2 covers 9 bases. From germline, CDR1 is LGHNA and CDR2 YSLEER. J was trimmed by 6 bases and V by 2 bases; bases with no gene match: 9. The CDR3 covers 16 residues. CDR3 coding DNA: TGCGCCAGCAGCCAATCCCGGGGTAGCGGGAGTGATACGCAGTATTTT. Protein sequence: CASSQSRGSGSDTQYF.

This sequence joins TRBV5-1 and TRBJ1-4; 9 positions match TRBD1. This CDR3 region has 15 residues. CDR1 is SGHRS and CDR2 is YFSETQ in the germline V gene. With V trimmed by 2 bases and J by 4 bases, 3 bases remained unmatched. The CDR3: CASSFEGQGNEKLFF. CDR3 bases: TGCGCCAGCAGCTTCGAGGGACAGGGTAATGAAAAACTGTTTTTT.

V usage is TRBV19 and J usage is TRBJ1-1; D may be TRBD1 (5 bases). The CDR3 runs 16 residues. Trimming left V 4 bases short and J 2 bases short, with 17 bases between. CDR1 and CDR2 from the germline V gene are LNHDA and SQIVND (reference sequence). The CDR3 here is CASSTWGLKLNTEAFF. The CDR3 DNA is TGTGCCAGTAGTACATGGGGCCTAAAGTTAAACACTGAAGCTTTCTTT.

This clone is categorized as medium-sized. The rearrangement joins TRBV27 to TRBJ2-7; D gene uncertain. The germline V gene encodes CDR1 MNHEY and CDR2 SMNVEV (reference sequence). Trimming removed 4 bases from V and 2 bases from J, with 3 bases in between. The CDR3 contains 11 residues. CDR3: CASSSTYEQYF. The CDR3 bases are TGTGCCAGCAGTTCCACCTACGAGCAGTACTTC.

This clone was seen repeatedly, ten times or more. The V and J genes are TRBV20-1 and TRBJ2-3; 15 nucleotides align to TRBD2. There are 14 residues in the CDR3. In germline, CDR1 is DFQATT, CDR2 SNEGSKA (reference sequence). The J segment lost 6 bases and the V segment lost 6 bases, leaving 4 bases of the junction unmatched. In DNA form, the CDR3 reads TGCAGTGCCGATGGGACTAGCGGGAGGGATACGCAGTATTTT. Amino acid sequence: CSADGTSGRDTQYF.

The rearrangement uses TRBV20-1 and TRBJ2-5; 7 bases align to TRBD2. CDR1 DFQATT and CDR2 SNEGSKA come from the germline V gene (reference sequence). J gave up 5 bases and V 1 base, and 13 bases lay outside the gene matches. The CDR3 totals 16 residues. This chain's CDR3 is CSARGSPAGVSETQYF. CDR3 coding DNA: TGCAGTGCTAGAGGATCCCCTGCGGGAGTGTCGGAGACCCAGTACTTC.

This clone was counted many times. The rearrangement uses TRBV6-1 and TRBJ2-5, with 7 nucleotides matching TRBD2. The V gene end was trimmed by 7 bases and the J gene end by 3 bases; junction bases not matched to a gene: 11. This CDR3 region has 15 residues. CDR1 is MNHNS, CDR2 SASEGT, per germline. CDR3 protein: CASTLGGTVEETQYF. CDR3 DNA sequence: TGTGCCAGCACTTTGGGAGGGACGGTGGAAGAGACCCAGTACTTC.

Ten or more counts support this clone. The V and J genes are TRBV6-2 or TRBV6-3 and TRBJ2-5, with D uncertain. The germline V and J ends were trimmed by 0 bases and 5 bases, with 10 bases remaining between them. Germline V gene data show CDR1 as MNHEY and CDR2 as SVGEGT. The CDR3 sequence is 14 residues long. This chain's CDR3 is CASSYSGSHETQYF. CDR3 coding DNA: TGTGCCAGCAGTTACTCAGGAAGTCATGAGACCCAGTACTTC.

Note on this clone: The germline gene is not matched at one end of the junction; a read error may be the cause. V usage is TRBV6-2 or TRBV6-3 and J usage is TRBJ1-2; a weak D match, TRBD1 (6 bases). This CDR3 spans 14 amino acids. CDR1 MNHEY and CDR2 SVGEGT come from the germline V gene. The CDR3 DNA sequence: TGTGCCCGCAGTCCAGGGGTAGCTAACTATGGAAACACCTTC. This translates into CARSPGVANYGNTF.

This rearrangement joins TRBV7-2 to TRBJ2-5; a weak D match, TRBD1 (5 bases). The CDR3 consists of 14 residues. Germline CDR1 reads SGHTA; CDR2 reads FQGNSA. V was shortened by 7 bases and J by 11 bases, with 23 bases between the two germline ends. The CDR3 spells CASIVAGIVPTQYF. In DNA form, the CDR3 reads TGTGCCAGCATCGTAGCAGGGATAGTGCCGACTCAGTACTTC.

This clone was recorded at least ten times. J is TRBJ2-7 and V is TRBV11-2; 13 bases line up with TRBD2. CDR1 and CDR2 (germline): SGHAT, FQNNGV. V dropped 5 bases and J dropped 4; count of bases not matched to a gene: 8. This CDR3 is 16 amino acids long. The CDR3 DNA follows: TGTGCCAGCAGCCTCGGGACTAGCGGGAATCTATACGAGCAGTACTTC. Amino acids: CASSLGTSGNLYEQYF.

This chain links TRBV6-1 with TRBJ1-1, with D perhaps matching TRBD1 (5 bases). The germline V gene has CDR1 MNHNS and CDR2 SASEGT. The CDR3 has 14 residues. V was pared by 9 bases and J by 4 bases, with 18 bases between. The CDR3 sequence: CARVPTGHTTEAFF. The CDR3 DNA is TGTGCCAGAGTGCCGACCGGACATACCACTGAAGCTTTCTTT.